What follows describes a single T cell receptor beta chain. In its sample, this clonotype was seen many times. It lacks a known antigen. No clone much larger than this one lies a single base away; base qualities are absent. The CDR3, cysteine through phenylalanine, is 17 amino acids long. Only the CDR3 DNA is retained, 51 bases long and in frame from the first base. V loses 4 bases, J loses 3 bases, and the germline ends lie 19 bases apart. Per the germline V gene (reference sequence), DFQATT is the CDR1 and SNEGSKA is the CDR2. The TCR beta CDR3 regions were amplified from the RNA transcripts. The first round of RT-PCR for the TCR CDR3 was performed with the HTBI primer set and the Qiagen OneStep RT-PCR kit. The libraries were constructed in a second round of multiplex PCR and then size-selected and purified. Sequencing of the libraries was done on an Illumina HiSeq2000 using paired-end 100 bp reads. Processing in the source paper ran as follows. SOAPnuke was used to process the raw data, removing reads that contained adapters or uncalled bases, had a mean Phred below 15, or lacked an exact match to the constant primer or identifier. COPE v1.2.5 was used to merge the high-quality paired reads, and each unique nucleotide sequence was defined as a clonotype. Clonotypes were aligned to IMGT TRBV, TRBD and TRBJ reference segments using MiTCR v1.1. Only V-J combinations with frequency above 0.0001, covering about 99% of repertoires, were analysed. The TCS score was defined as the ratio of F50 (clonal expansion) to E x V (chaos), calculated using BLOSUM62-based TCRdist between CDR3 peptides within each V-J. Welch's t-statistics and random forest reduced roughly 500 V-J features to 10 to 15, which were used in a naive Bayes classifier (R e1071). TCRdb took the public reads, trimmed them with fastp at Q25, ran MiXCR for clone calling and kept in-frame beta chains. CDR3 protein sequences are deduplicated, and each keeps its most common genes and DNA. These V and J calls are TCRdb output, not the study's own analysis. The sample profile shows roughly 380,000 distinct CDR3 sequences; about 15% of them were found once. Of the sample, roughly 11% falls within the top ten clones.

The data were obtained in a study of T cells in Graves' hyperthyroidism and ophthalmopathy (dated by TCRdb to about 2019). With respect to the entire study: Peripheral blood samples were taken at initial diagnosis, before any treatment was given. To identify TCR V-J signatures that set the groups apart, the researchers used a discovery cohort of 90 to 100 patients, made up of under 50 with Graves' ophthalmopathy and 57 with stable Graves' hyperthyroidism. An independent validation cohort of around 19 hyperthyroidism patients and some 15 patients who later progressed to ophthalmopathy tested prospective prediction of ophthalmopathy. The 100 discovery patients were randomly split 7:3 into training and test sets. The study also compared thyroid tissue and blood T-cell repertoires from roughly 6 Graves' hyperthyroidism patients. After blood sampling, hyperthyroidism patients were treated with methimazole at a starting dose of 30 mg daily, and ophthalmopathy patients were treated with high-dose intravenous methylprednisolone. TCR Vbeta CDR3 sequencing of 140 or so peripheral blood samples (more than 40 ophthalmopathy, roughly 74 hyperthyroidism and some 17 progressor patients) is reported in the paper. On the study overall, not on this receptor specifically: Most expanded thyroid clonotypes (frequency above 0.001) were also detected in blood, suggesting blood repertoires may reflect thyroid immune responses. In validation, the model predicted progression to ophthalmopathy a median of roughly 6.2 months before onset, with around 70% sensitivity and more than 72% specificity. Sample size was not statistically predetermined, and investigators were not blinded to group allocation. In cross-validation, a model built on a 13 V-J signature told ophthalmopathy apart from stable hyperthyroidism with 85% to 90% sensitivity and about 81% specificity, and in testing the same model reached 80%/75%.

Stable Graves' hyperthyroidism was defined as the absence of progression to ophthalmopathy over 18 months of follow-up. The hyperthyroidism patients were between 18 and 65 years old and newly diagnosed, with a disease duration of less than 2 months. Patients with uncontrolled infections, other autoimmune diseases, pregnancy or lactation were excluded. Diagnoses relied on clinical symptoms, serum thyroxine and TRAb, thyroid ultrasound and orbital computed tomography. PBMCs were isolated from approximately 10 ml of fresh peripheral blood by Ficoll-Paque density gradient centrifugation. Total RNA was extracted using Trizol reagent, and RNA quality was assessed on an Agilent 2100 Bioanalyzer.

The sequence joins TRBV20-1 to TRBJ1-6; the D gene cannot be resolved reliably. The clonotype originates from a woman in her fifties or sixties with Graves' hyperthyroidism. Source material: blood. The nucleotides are TGCAGTGCTACAAAGAGACATTCGGGGTACTATAATTCACCCCTCCACTTT. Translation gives CSATKRHSGYYNSPLHF.